These 7 T cell receptor beta chains were sequenced from one sample in a study of shared clonotypes between healthy human individuals. Naive CD8 cells, CD45RO-negative and positively selected for CCR7, excluded terminally differentiated effector memory CD45RA+ cells. Data came from immunoSEQ multiplex PCR; TCRdb stores just in-frame clones and leaves some out. The sample holds roughly 2.1 million clones, just over 90% seen once. Sequenced input: naive CD8+ T cells from PBMCs. All receptors come from a man aged 18 to 29 in good health. Some clones in this sample may be carry-over from other donors' samples.

This sequence joins TRBV7-2 and TRBJ2-1, with 8 bases aligning to TRBD2. Germline CDR1 is SGHTA and CDR2 is FQGNSA. This CDR3 contains 15 residues. Trimming removed 1 base from V and 7 bases from J; junction bases left unmatched: 6. CDR3 residues: CASSLDLSGINEQFF. In DNA form, the CDR3 reads TGTGCCAGCAGCTTAGATCTTAGCGGGATAAATGAGCAGTTCTTC.

The J gene is TRBJ2-2, the V gene TRBV9; the D gene is possibly TRBD2 (6 bases). CDR3 length equals 16 residues. Germline CDR1 and CDR2: SGDLS and YYNGEE. V gave up 0 bases and J gave up 3 bases, with 12 bases separating them. CDR3: CASSVAGRRDTGELFF. In nucleotides, the CDR3 is TGTGCCAGCAGCGTAGCGGGGAGGAGGGACACCGGGGAGCTGTTTTTT.

The V gene is TRBV7-9, the J gene TRBJ1-2, with D unresolved. The germline V gene encodes CDR1 SEHNR and CDR2 FQNEAQ (reference sequence). This CDR3 comprises 13 residues. Trimming cost V 5 bases and J 5 bases, with 12 bases left between them. This chain's CDR3 is CASSPGSGYGYTF. DNA of the CDR3: TGTGCCAGCAGCCCGGGTAGCGGATATGGCTACACCTTC.

Here the CDR3 DNA reads TGCAGCGTTGAAGACAGGCCAGGGGGAGCTTTCTTT. Its translation: CSVEDRPGGAFF. V gene TRBV29-1 combines with J gene TRBJ1-1; 7 positions agree with TRBD1. From germline, CDR1 is SQVTM and CDR2 ANQGSEA. The CDR3 extends over 12 amino acids. V was pared by 0 bases and J by 10 bases, with 5 bases of the junction left unmatched. Variable domain in full (rest from reference TRBV29-1 and TRBJ1-1): SAVISQKPSRDICQRGTSLTIQCQVDSQVTMMFWYRQQPGQSLTLIATANQGSEATYESGFVIDKFPISRPNLTFSTLTVSNMSPEDSSIYLCSVEDRPGGAFFGQGTRLTVV.

The chain has TRBV7-2 and TRBJ1-5; D may be TRBD1 (6 bases). This CDR3 spans 12 amino acids. CDR1 SGHTA and CDR2 FQGNSA come from the germline V gene. V shed 5 bases and J shed 4 bases, with 6 bases lying between them. The CDR3 region is CASSDRNQPQHF. As DNA, the CDR3 is TGTGCCAGCAGCGACAGGAATCAGCCCCAGCATTTT.

To note about this clone: This sample includes further DNA sequences coding for the same CDR3. The chain links TRBV28 to TRBJ2-7, with 13 bases fitting TRBD2. Looked up from germline, CDR1 is MDHEN and CDR2 is SYDVKM. The CDR3 consists of 14 residues. V lost 5 bases to trimming and J lost 4 bases; unmatched junction nucleotides: 2. The CDR3 bases are TGTGCCAGCAGTCCGGGACTAGCGGGGTACGAGCAGTACTTC. Amino acid sequence: CASSPGLAGYEQYF.

The V gene is TRBV28, the J gene TRBJ1-3; D may be TRBD1 (5 bases). Looked up from germline, CDR1 is MDHEN and CDR2 is SYDVKM. Deletions cut 5 bases from V and 4 bases from J, with 18 bases between. CDR3 length equals 16 residues. CDR3 sequence: CASSPRGEGIGNTIYF. The CDR3 region has the DNA TGTGCCAGCAGTCCCCGGGGGGAAGGGATCGGAAACACCATATATTTT.